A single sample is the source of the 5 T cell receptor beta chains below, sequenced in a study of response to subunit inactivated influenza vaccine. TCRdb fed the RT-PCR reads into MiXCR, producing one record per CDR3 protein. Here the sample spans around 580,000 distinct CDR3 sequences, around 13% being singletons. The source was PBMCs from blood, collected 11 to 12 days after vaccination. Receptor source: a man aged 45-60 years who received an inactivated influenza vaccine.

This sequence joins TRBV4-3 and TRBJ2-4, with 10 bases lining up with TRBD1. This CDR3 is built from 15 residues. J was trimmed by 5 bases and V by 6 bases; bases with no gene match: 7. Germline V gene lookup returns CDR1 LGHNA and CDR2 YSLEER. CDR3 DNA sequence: TGCGCCAGCAGTAGACAGGGGGCGGGGGAAAACATTCAGTACTTC. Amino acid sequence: CASSRQGAGENIQYF.

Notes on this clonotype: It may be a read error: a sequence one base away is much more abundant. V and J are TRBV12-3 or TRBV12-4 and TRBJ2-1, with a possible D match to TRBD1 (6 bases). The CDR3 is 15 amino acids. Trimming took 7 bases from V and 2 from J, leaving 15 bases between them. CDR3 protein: CASTDRSSTYNEQFF. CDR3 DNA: TGTGCCAGCACCGACAGGTCCTCTACCTACAATGAGCAGTTCTTC.

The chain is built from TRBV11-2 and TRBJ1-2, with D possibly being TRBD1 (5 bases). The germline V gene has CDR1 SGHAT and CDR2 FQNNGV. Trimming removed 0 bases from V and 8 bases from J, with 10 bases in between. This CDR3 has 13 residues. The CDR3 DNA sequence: TGTGCCAGCAGCTTAGAACGCGGGGCCGGCTACACCTTC. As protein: CASSLERGAGYTF.

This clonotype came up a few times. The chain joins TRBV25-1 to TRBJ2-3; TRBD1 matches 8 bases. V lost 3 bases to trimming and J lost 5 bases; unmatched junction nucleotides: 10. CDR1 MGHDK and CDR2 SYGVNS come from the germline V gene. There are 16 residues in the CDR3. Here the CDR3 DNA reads TGTGCCAGCAGTGACTCGGCTCAGGGGGCTGTAGATACGCAGTATTTT. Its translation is CASSDSAQGAVDTQYF.

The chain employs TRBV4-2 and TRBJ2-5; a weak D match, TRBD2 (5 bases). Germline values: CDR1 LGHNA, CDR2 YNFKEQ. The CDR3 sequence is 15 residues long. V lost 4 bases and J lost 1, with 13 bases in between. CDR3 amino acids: CASSRSGDTQETQYF. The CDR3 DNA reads TGTGCCAGCAGCCGGAGCGGAGACACCCAAGAGACCCAGTACTTC.